The clone carrying this TCR beta chain was recorded once. CDR3 size: 15 residues. J lost 2 bases, V lost 5 bases, and 4 bases had no gene match. Germline-derived CDR1 and CDR2 are SGHTA and FQGNSA. The data originate from a study of shared clonotypes between healthy human individuals. With ten immunoSEQ deep assay plates, unsorted PBMC DNA underwent sequencing. Authors' data handling: Filtering was not the same, since immunoSEQ gave junction-only sequences without quality scores. Profiling relied on immunoSEQ multiplex PCR, and the TCRdb table lists in-frame clones only, not all of them. Clonal size and the V and J genes are those of that table, whereas D and trimming came from the DNA. This table has about 450,000 clones, 75% to 85% appearing once.

Material: PBMCs. The sequence derives from a woman between 35 and 50 years old in good health. Some clones in this sample may be carry-over from other donors' samples. The J gene is TRBJ2-7, the V gene TRBV7-2, with TRBD2 matching over 12 bases. The CDR3 loop reads CASSLGLAGTYEQYF. CDR3 DNA sequence: TGTGCCAGCAGCCTCGGACTAGCGGGAACCTACGAGCAGTACTTC.